This T cell receptor beta chain was sequenced for a study of T cell repertoires in cytomegalovirus infection. From the reads, TCRdb called clonotypes with MiXCR, one entry per CDR3 protein. The sample includes 650,000 to 900,000 distinct CDR3 sequences, around a third of them seen just once. Points from the study as a whole: CMV-specific TCR beta clonotypes restricted by HLA-C dominated the ex vivo response.

The CDR3 runs 11 residues. V shed 2 bases and J shed 10 bases, with 8 bases lying between them. Per the germline V gene, CDR1 is SEHNR and CDR2 is FQNEAQ (reference sequence). A word on this clonotype: Its antigen is not known.

The clonotype comes from a human donor in good health (CMV status not recorded). Some clones in this sample may be carry-over from other donors' samples. The V call is TRBV7-9, the J call TRBJ1-1, with no clear D. The input for sequencing was cultured CD8+ T cells from PBMCs, taken from culture after CMV antigen stimulation. Here the CDR3 DNA reads TGTGCCAGCAGCTTAAAGGGAACAGCTTTCTTT. Translating gives CASSLKGTAFF.